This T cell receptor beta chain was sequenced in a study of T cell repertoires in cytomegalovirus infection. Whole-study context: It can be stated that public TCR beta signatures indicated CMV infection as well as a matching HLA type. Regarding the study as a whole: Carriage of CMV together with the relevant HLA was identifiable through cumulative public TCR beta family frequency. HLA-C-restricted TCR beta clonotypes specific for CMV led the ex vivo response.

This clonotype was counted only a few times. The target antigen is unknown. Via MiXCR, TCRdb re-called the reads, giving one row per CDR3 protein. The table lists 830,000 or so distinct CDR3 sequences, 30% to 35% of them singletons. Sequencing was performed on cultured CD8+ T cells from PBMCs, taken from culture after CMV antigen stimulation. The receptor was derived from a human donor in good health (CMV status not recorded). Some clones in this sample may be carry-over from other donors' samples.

CDR3 sequence reads: CASSYQGPIGNTEAFF. Written as DNA, the CDR3 is TGTGCCAGCAGTTATCAGGGGCCAATTGGGAACACTGAAGCTTTCTTT. The chain links TRBV6-5 to TRBJ1-1; a possible D gene is TRBD1 (6 bases). Germline CDR1 and CDR2: MNHEY and SVGAGI. The CDR3 runs to 16 residues. The germline V and J ends were trimmed by 3 bases and 1 base, with 15 bases remaining between them.